This T cell receptor (beta chain) comes out of a study of T cell responses to AZD1222 COVID-19 vaccine. Whole-study findings and limits: Spike-wide coverage was observed for vaccine-associated CD4 TCRs, with dominant responses at 160-218 and 743-854. Clonal diversity may have been underestimated, and the donors were mostly white British, with more females than males. Within unmutated variant regions lay the reported targets of nearly half of spike-specific TCRs.

With regard to this clone: Its specificity is not known.

Germline CDR1 reads MNHEY; CDR2 reads SVGAGI. The CDR3 contains 13 residues. Germline trimming cut 6 bases from V and 8 bases from J; bases unmatched to any gene: 7. Clones were read by immunoSEQ multiplex PCR, and TCRdb kept only the in-frame ones, dropping some. The data contain 120,000 or so clones, 90% of them singletons. The clonotype was recovered from an adult in good health. The rearrangement joins TRBV6-5 to TRBJ1-2, with 9 bases lining up with TRBD1. The source was peripheral blood, collected on day 0 of MenACWY control vaccination. Here the CDR3 reads CASRRTGEPGYTF. CDR3 DNA sequence: TGTGCCAGCAGGAGGACAGGGGAACCCGGCTACACCTTC.